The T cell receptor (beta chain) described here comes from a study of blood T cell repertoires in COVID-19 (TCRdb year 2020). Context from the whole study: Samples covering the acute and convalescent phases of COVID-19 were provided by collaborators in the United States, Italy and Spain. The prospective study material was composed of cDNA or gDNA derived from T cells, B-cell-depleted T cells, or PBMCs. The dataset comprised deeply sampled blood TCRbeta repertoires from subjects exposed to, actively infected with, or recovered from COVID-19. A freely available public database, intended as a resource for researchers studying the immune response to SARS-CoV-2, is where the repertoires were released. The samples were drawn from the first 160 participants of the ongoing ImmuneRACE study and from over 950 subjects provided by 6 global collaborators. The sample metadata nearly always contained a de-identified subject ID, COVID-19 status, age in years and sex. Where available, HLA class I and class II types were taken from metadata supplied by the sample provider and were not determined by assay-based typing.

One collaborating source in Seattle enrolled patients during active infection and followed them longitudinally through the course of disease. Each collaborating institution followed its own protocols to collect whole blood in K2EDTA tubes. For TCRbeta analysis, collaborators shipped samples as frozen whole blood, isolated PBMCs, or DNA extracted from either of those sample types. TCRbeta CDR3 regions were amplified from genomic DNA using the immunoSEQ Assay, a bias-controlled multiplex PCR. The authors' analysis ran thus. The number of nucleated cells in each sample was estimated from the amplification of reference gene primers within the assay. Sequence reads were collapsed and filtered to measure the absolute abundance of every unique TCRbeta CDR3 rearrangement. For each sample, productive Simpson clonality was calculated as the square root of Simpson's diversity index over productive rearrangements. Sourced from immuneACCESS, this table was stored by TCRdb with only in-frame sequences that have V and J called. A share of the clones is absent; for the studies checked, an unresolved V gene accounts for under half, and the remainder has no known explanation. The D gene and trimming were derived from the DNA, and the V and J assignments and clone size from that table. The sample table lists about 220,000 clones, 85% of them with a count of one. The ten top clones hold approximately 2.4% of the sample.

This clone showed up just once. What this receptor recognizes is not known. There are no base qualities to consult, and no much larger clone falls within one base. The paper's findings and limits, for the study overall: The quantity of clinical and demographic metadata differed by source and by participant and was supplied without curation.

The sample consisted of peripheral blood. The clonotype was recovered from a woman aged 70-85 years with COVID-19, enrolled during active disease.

The DNA sequence reads TGTGCCAGTAGTTTTATGCAGGGGGCATCTGGAAACACCATATATTTT. Its protein is CASSFMQGASGNTIYF. The chain uses TRBV19 and TRBJ1-3; 8 of the junction bases match TRBD1. Via the germline V gene (reference sequence), CDR1 is LNHDA and CDR2 SQIVND. The germline V and J ends show losses of 5 bases and 1 base respectively, and no gene match explains 7 bases of the junction. Measured from the cysteine to the phenylalanine, the CDR3 is 16 residues long. Only the CDR3 DNA stays, 48 bases, in frame from base 1.